This T cell receptor beta chain appears in the sequencing data of a study of T cell repertoires in cytomegalovirus infection. The overall study: The public TCR beta signatures pointed to both CMV infection and matching HLA type.

V was trimmed by 8 bases and J by 5 bases, leaving 15 bases between them. CDR3 length equals 13 residues. CDR1 and CDR2 from the germline V gene are LGHDT and YNNKEL (reference sequence). TCRdb reanalysed the reads using MiXCR and keeps one entry per CDR3 protein. The repertoire consists of about 680,000 distinct CDR3 sequences, with 24% occurring once and the leading ten covering approximately 8%. Study findings and constraints: The study found HLA-C-restricted CMV-specific TCR beta clonotypes dominating the ex vivo response.

In the case of this clonotype: Antigen unknown.

This sequence was found in a human donor in good health (CMV status not recorded). Some clones in this sample may be carry-over from other donors' samples. The V gene is TRBV3-1, the J gene TRBJ1-1, with a weak D call TRBD1 (6 bases). The sequenced sample consisted of CD8+ T cells from PBMCs. The CDR3 nucleotides read TGTGCCAGCTTGGACAGAAGGGGGACTGAAGCTTTCTTT. Translation gives CASLDRRGTEAFF. The entire variable domain, with the rest obtained from reference TRBV3-1 and TRBJ1-1, is as follows: DTAVSQTPKYLVTQMGNDKSIKCEQNLGHDTMYWYKQDSKKFLKIMFSYNNKELIINETVPNRFSPKSPDKAHLNLHINSLELGDSAVYFCASLDRRGTEAFFGQGTRLTVV.